A single sample is the source of the 22 T cell receptor beta chains below, sequenced in a study of shared clonotypes between healthy human individuals (dated by TCRdb to 2018 to 2020). The library was obtained by the immunoSEQ multiplex PCR assay. TCRdb holds this immuneACCESS table with in-frame rearrangements only. Some clones are missing; in checked studies, unresolved V genes explain under half, and the rest has no known cause. This sample lists roughly 100,000 clones; about 70% were detected once. The ten largest account for around 26% of the sample. Sequenced: memory CD8+ T cells sorted from blood. The intended sense of this specimen's cell subset or site label: CD45RO+ cells pooled with CCR7-negative TemRA cells. The receptors originated from a woman aged 25-40 years in good health.

The chain combines TRBV10-3 with TRBJ1-1, with a tentative D call TRBD1 (6 bases). The CDR3 is 15 amino acids. Trimming cost V 4 bases and J 1 base, with 13 bases left between them. The germline V gene has CDR1 ENHRY and CDR2 SYGVKD. The CDR3 region has the DNA TGTGCCATCAGTGGGGAGGGGGGACCGAACACTGAAGCTTTCTTT. Protein: CAISGEGGPNTEAFF.

CDR3 in amino acids: CASSASVQRRDTQYF. The CDR3 coding sequence is TGTGCCAGCAGCGCTAGCGTCCAGAGACGAGATACGCAGTATTTT. The chain couples TRBV7-8 to TRBJ2-3, with TRBD2 as a possible D gene (6 bases). V was clipped by 5 bases and J by 5 bases, with 17 bases between them. The germline V gene has CDR1 SGHVS and CDR2 FQNEAQ. This CDR3 is built from 15 residues.

This clone came up once. The rearrangement joins TRBV29-1 to TRBJ1-5; no definite D call. The germline gives CDR1 SQVTM, CDR2 ANQGSEA. V was clipped by 5 bases and J by 3 bases, with 14 bases between them. The CDR3 loop spans 14 amino acids. Here the CDR3 DNA reads TGCAGCGTTCAACTCGGCGGGGACAATCAGCCCCAGCATTTT. This encodes CSVQLGGDNQPQHF.

The rearrangement uses TRBV9 and TRBJ2-7; 8 positions match TRBD1. The V and J ends lost 2 bases and 1 base, in that order; junction bases with no gene match: 5. The CDR3 loop spans 15 amino acids. Germline V gene sequence: CDR1 SGDLS, CDR2 YYNGEE. The chain's CDR3 is CASSVETGESYEQYF. The CDR3 DNA reads as TGTGCCAGCAGCGTCGAGACAGGGGAGTCCTACGAGCAGTACTTC.

V usage is TRBV7-2 and J usage is TRBJ2-5, with 7 bases fitting TRBD1. Trimming at V came to 4 bases and at J to 5 bases, leaving 10 bases not matched to a gene. The CDR3 is 15 amino acids. The germline CDR1 and CDR2 sequences are SGHTA and FQGNSA. The CDR3 region is CASSSIGTVRETQYF. The CDR3 DNA sequence: TGTGCCAGCAGCTCGATAGGGACAGTTCGGGAGACCCAGTACTTC.

This clone has ten or more counts. The CDR3 DNA sequence: TGTGCCAGCAGCTTGGATCCCCCCGGGGAGCTGTTTTTT. Encoded protein: CASSLDPPGELFF. This chain connects TRBV5-4 to TRBJ2-2, with no clear D. CDR1 is SGHNT and CDR2 is YYREEE in the germline V gene (reference sequence). This CDR3 comprises 13 residues. The V gene lost 0 bases and the J gene lost 6 bases, with 6 bases spanning the gap.

This clone appeared a few times. Other nucleotide sequences from this sample produce the same CDR3. J is TRBJ2-3 and V is TRBV5-1, with D perhaps matching TRBD2 (6 bases). Per the germline V gene, CDR1 is SGHRS and CDR2 is YFSETQ. Between the trimmed V and J ends, which lost 4 bases and 2 bases, there was a span of 11 bases. The CDR3 extends over 14 amino acids. The chain's CDR3 is CASSPGLNTDTQYF. As DNA, the CDR3 is TGCGCCAGCAGCCCGGGACTTAACACAGATACGCAGTATTTT.

The sample holds one count of this clone. This chain uses TRBV10-1 with TRBJ2-5; D is possibly TRBD1 or TRBD2 (6 bases each). V was pared by 0 bases and J by 4 bases, with 9 bases between. The germline gives CDR1 WNHNN, CDR2 SYGVQD (reference sequence). The length of the CDR3 is 14 residues. CDR3 in DNA: TGCGCCAGCAGTGAGTCAGGGGGAGGAGAGACCCAGTACTTC. Its translation: CASSESGGGETQYF.

The chain links TRBV5-4 to TRBJ2-3; TRBD2 agrees at 9 bases. Per the germline V gene, CDR1 is SGHNT and CDR2 is YYREEE (reference sequence). J lost 5 bases, V lost 4 bases, and 11 bases had no gene match. CDR3 length equals 16 residues. This chain's CDR3 is CASSDGERGAIDTQYF. CDR3 bases: TGTGCCAGCAGCGACGGGGAGCGGGGGGCAATAGATACGCAGTATTTT.

The rearrangement links TRBV7-8 to TRBJ2-7, with D possibly TRBD1 on 5 matching bases. V was pared by 4 bases and J by 2 bases, with 18 bases between. Per the germline V gene, CDR1 is SGHVS and CDR2 is FQNEAQ. The CDR3 runs 16 residues. CDR3 nucleotide sequence: TGTGCCAGCAGCTCCCTTCCGGACATCAGCCCCTACGAGCAGTACTTC. Protein: CASSSLPDISPYEQYF.

The V and J genes are TRBV18 and TRBJ1-1; the match to TRBD1 covers 10 bases. V lost 0 bases, J lost 1 base, and 5 bases stayed unmatched. The germline CDR1 and CDR2 sequences are KGHSH and LQKENI. The CDR3 has 17 amino acids. CDR3 sequence: CASSPPKGQGRNTEAFF. The CDR3 bases are TGTGCCAGCTCACCACCGAAGGGACAGGGGCGGAACACTGAAGCTTTCTTT.

The chain couples TRBV5-1 to TRBJ1-1, with 10 bases identical to TRBD1. There are 15 residues in the CDR3. Per the germline V gene, CDR1 is SGHRS and CDR2 is YFSETQ. The trim removed 4 bases at V and 1 base at J, leaving 4 bases unmatched. Here the CDR3 DNA reads TGCGCCAGCAGCGACGGACAGGGGGGGAACACTGAAGCTTTCTTT. It translates to CASSDGQGGNTEAFF.

This clone occurred a few times. The chain employs TRBV27 and TRBJ2-7; D uncertain. Trimming took off 8 bases at V and 3 bases at J, with 14 bases between the two ends. The CDR3 consists of 13 residues. In germline, CDR1 is MNHEY, CDR2 SMNVEV (reference sequence). The CDR3: CASSHGLRYEQYF. In DNA form, the CDR3 reads TGTGCCAGCTCCCACGGGCTTCGCTACGAGCAGTACTTC.

The chain is built from TRBV19 and TRBJ2-7, with D perhaps assigned TRBD1 or TRBD2 (5 bases each). CDR1 and CDR2 (germline): LNHDA, SQIVND (reference sequence). The CDR3 consists of 13 residues. Deletions cut 10 bases from V and 6 bases from J, with 19 bases between. CDR3 region: CAIPGPLSREQYF. CDR3 DNA sequence: TGTGCCATACCGGGACCCCTCTCCCGCGAGCAGTACTTC.

The CDR3 region is CASSRSRQETQYF. CDR3 bases: TGCGCCAGCAGCCGAAGCCGGCAAGAGACCCAGTACTTC. This chain uses TRBV4-1 with TRBJ2-5; D remains ambiguous. V lost 4 bases to trimming and J lost 2 bases, with 8 bases between them. CDR3 size: 13 residues. Germline assignment: CDR1 MGHRA and CDR2 YSYEKL.

The count of this clone is one. This chain joins TRBV7-9 and TRBJ1-2, with D maybe TRBD1 (6 bases). The CDR3 is made up of 15 amino acids. Germline-derived CDR1 and CDR2 are SEHNR and FQNEAQ (reference sequence). Between the trimmed V and J ends, which lost 5 bases and 3 bases, there was a span of 16 bases. The chain's CDR3 is CASSPGAGPDYGYTF. The CDR3 bases are TGTGCCAGCAGCCCGGGGGCAGGGCCGGACTATGGCTACACCTTC.

The gene calls are TRBV28 and TRBJ2-1; 9 bases match TRBD2. This CDR3 contains 15 residues. V shed 6 bases, J shed 2 bases, and the junction held 5 bases outside the gene matches. Per germline, CDR1 MDHEN and CDR2 SYDVKM. CDR3 loop: CASSPAGGPYNEQFF. CDR3 DNA sequence: TGTGCCAGCAGCCCAGCGGGAGGCCCCTACAATGAGCAGTTCTTC.

A few counts support this clone. V gene TRBV25-1 combines with J gene TRBJ1-1; the D gene is possibly TRBD1 (5 bases). V gave up 8 bases and J gave up 6 bases, with 13 bases separating them. Germline V gene lookup returns CDR1 MGHDK and CDR2 SYGVNS. The CDR3 is made up of 12 amino acids. The CDR3 DNA is TGTGCCAGCCTGACCGGGGGATCTGAAGCTTTCTTT. As protein: CASLTGGSEAFF.

This clone was counted a few times. J is TRBJ2-2 and V is TRBV14; D tentatively fits TRBD1 or TRBD2 (5 bases each). The CDR3 loop spans 16 amino acids. The V end lost 0 bases, the J end lost 2 bases, and 10 bases lay between the germline ends. CDR1 SGHDN and CDR2 FVKESK come from the germline V gene. The CDR3 loop reads CASSQDRGGNTGELFF. The CDR3 nucleotides read TGTGCCAGCAGCCAAGATCGGGGCGGAAACACCGGGGAGCTGTTTTTT.

The chain is built from TRBV6-4 and TRBJ2-6; D is uncertain. Germline CDR1 and CDR2: MRHNA and SNTAGT. This CDR3 spans 16 amino acids. V shed 2 bases and J shed 0 bases, with 8 bases lying between them. CDR3: CASSDGPDSGANVLTF. Written as DNA, the CDR3 is TGTGCCAGCAGTGACGGGCCGGACTCTGGGGCCAACGTCCTGACTTTC.

The chain employs TRBV7-9 and TRBJ1-4; a possible D gene is TRBD1 (5 bases). With 8 bases removed from V and 0 bases from J, the gap between germline ends came to 16 bases. The CDR3 is 16 amino acids. CDR1 SEHNR and CDR2 FQNEAQ come from the germline V gene (reference sequence). The CDR3 loop reads CASGGDGLSTNEKLFF. Written as DNA, the CDR3 is TGTGCCAGCGGCGGGGACGGCCTTTCAACTAATGAAAAACTGTTTTTT.

This rearrangement joins TRBV27 to TRBJ1-1; no clear D. Germline-derived CDR1 and CDR2 are MNHEY and SMNVEV (reference sequence). The CDR3 sequence is 13 residues long. Trimming shortened V by 5 bases and J by 3 bases, and 10 bases separated the two germline ends. CDR3 sequence: CASSPGTHTEAFF. In DNA form, the CDR3 reads TGTGCCAGCAGTCCGGGAACCCACACTGAAGCTTTCTTT.